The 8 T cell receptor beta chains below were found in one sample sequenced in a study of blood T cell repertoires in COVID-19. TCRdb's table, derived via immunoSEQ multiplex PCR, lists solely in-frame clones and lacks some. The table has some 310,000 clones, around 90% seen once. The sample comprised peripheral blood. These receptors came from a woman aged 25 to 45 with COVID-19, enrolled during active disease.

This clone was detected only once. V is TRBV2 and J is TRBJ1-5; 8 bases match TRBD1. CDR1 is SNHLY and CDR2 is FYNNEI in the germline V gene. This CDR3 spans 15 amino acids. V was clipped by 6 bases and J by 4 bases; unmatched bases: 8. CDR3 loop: CASSPLTGVNQPQHF. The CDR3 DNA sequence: TGTGCCAGCAGCCCCCTGACAGGGGTTAATCAGCCCCAGCATTTT.

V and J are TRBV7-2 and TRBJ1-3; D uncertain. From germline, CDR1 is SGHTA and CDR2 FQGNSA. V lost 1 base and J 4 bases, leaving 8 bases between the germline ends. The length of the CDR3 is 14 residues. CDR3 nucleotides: TGTGCCAGCAGCTTAGGAGGAGAAGGAAACACCATATATTTT. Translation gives CASSLGGEGNTIYF.

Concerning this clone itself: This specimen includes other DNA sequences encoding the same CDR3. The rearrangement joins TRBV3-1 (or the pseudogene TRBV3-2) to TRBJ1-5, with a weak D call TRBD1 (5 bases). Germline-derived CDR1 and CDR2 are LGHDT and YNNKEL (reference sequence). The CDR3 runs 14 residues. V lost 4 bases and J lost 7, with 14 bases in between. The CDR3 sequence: CASSLGQGGQPQHF. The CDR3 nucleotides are TGTGCCAGCAGCCTTGGACAAGGTGGGCAGCCCCAGCATTTT.

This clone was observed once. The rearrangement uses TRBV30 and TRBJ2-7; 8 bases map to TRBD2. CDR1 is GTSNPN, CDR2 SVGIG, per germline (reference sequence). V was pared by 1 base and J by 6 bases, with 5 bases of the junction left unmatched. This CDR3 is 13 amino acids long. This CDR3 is CAWSATSAVEQYF. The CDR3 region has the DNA TGTGCCTGGAGTGCGACTAGCGCCGTCGAGCAGTACTTC.

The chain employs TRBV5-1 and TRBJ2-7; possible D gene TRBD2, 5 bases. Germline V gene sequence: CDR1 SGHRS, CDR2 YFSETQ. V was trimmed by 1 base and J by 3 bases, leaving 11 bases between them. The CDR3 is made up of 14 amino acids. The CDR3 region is CASSLWGVNYEQYF. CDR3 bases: TGCGCCAGCAGCTTGTGGGGAGTTAACTACGAGCAGTACTTC.

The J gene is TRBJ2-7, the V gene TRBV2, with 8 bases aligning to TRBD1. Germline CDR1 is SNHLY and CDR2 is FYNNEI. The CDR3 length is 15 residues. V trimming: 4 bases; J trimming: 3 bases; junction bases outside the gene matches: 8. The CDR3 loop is CASSADRDRDYEQYF. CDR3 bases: TGTGCCAGCAGTGCGGACAGGGACAGAGACTACGAGCAGTACTTC.

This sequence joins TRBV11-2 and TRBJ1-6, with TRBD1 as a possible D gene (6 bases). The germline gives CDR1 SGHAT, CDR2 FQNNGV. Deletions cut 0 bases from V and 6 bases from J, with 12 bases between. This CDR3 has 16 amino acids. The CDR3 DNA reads TGTGCCAGCAGCTTAGATAGGGGGTTTAGTAATTCACCCCTCCACTTT. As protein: CASSLDRGFSNSPLHF.

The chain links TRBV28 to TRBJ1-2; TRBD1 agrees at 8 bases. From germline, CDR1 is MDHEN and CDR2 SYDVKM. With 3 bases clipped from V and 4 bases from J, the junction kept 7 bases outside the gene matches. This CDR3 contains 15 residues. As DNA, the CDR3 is TGTGCCAGCAGTTTCTCACAGGGGGTTATCTATGGCTACACCTTC. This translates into CASSFSQGVIYGYTF.